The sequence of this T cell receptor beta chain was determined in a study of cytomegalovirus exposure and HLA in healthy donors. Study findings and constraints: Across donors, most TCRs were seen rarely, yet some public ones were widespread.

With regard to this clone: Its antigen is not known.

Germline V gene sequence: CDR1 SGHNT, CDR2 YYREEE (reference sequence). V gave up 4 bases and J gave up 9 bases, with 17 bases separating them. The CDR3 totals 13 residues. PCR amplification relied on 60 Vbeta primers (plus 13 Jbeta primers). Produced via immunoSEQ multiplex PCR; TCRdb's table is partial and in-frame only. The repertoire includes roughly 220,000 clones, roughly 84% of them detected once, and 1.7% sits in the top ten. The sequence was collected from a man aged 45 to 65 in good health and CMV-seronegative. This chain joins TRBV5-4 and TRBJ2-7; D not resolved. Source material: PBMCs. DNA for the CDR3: TGTGCCAGCAGCCCGACTCCGTTCGGCGTGCAGTACTTC. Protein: CASSPTPFGVQYF.